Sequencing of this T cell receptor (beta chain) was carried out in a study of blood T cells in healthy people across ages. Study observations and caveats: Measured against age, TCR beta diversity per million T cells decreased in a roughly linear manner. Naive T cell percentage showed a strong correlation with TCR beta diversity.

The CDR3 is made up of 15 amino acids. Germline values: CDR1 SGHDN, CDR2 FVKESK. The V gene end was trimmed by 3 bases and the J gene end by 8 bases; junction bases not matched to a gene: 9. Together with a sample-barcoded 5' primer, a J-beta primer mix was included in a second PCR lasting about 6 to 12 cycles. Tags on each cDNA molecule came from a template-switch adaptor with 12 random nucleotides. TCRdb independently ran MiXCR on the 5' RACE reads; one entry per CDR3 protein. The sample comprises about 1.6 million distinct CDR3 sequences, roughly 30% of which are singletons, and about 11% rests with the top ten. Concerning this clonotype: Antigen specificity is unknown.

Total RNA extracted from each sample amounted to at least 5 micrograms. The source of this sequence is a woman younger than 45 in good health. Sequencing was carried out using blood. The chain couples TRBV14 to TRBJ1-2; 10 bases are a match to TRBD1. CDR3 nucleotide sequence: TGTGCCAGCAGCCACCTCGGGACAGGGGAACGCGGCTACACCTTC. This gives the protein CASSHLGTGERGYTF.